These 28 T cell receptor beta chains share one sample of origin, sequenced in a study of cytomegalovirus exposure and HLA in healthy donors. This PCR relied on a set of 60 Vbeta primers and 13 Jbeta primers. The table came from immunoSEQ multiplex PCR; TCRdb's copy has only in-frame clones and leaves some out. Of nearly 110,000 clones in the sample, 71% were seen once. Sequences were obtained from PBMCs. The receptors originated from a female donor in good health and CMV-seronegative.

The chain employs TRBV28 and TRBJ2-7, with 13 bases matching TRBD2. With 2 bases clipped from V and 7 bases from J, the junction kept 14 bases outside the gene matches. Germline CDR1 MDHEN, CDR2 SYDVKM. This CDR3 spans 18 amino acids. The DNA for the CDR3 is TGTGCCAGCAGTTTACGCCACCCTACTAGCGGGAGGGAAGGGGAGCAGTACTTC. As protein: CASSLRHPTSGREGEQYF.

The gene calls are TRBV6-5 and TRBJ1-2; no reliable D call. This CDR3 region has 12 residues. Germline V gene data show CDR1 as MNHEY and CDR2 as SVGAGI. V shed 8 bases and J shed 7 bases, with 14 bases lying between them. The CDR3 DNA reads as TGTGCCAGCGGACCCCGCGGGTCTGGCTACACCTTC. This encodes CASGPRGSGYTF.

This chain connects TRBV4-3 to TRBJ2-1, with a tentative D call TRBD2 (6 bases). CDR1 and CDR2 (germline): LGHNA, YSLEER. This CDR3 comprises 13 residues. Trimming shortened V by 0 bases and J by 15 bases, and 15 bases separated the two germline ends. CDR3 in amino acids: CASSQDLRDFVFF. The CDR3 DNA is TGCGCCAGCAGCCAAGATCTACGGGACTTCGTGTTCTTC.

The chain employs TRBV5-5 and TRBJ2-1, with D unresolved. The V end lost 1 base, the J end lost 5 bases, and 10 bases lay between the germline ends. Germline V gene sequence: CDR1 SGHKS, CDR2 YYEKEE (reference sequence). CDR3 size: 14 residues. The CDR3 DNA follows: TGTGCCAGCAGCTTGTTCACTACAAACAATGAGCAGTTCTTC. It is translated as CASSLFTTNNEQFF. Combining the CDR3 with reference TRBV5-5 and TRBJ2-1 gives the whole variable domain DAGVTQSPTHLIKTRGQQVTLRCSPISGHKSVSWYQQVLGQGPQFIFQYYEKEERGRGNFPDRFSARQFPNYSSELNVNALLLGDSALYLCASSLFTTNNEQFFGPGTRLTVL.

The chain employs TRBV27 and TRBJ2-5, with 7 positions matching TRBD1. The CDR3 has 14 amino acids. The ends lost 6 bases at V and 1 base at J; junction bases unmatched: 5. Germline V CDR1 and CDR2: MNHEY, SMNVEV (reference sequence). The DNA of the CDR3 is TGTGCCAGCAGAGAGACAGGGTTCCAAGAGACCCAGTACTTC. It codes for CASRETGFQETQYF.

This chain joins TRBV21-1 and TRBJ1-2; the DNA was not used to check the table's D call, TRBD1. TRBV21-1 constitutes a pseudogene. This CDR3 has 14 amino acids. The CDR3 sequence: CASSKARGRGGYTF. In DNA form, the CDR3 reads TGTGCCAGCAGCAAAGCGAGGGGGCGCGGTGGCTACACCTTC.

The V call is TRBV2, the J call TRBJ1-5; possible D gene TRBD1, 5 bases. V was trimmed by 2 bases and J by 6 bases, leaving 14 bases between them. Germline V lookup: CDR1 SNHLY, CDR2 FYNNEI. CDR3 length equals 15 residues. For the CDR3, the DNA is TGTGCCAGCAGTGAAACAGAGCCACAGGCTCAGCCCCAGCATTTT. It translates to CASSETEPQAQPQHF.

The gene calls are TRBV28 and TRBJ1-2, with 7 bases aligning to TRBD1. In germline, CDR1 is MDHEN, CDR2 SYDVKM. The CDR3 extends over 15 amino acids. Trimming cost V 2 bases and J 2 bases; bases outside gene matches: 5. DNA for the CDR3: TGTGCCAGCAGTTTACGGACGGGACAGAACTATGGCTACACCTTC. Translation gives CASSLRTGQNYGYTF.

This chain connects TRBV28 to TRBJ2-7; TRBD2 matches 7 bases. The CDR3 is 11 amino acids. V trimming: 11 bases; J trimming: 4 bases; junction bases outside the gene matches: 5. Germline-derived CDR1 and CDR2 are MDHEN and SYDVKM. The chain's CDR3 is CASRTRYEQYF. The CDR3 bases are TGTGCCTCCCGGACTAGGTACGAGCAGTACTTC.

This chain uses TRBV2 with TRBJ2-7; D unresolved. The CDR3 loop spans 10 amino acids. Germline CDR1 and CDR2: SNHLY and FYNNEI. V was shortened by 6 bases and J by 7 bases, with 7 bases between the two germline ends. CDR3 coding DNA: TGTGCCAGCAGCCAGAGGGAGCAGTACTTC. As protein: CASSQREQYF.

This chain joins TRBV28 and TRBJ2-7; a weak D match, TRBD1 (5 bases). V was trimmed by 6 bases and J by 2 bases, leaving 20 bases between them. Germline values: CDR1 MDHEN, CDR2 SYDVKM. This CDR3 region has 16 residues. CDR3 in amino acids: CASRPQPGKSTYEQYF. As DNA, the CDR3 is TGTGCCAGCAGGCCACAACCAGGGAAGAGCACCTACGAGCAGTACTTC.

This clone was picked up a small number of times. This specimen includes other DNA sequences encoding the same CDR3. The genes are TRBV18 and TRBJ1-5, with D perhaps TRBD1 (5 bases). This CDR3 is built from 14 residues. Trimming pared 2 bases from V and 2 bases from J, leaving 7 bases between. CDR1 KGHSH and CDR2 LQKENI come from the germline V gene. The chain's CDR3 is CASSPAGGNQPQHF. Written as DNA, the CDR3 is TGTGCCAGCTCACCAGCGGGGGGCAATCAGCCCCAGCATTTT.

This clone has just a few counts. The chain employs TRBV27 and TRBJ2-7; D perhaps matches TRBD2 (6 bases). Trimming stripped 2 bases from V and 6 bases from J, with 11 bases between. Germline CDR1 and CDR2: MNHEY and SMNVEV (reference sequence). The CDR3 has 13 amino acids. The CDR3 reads CASSLTGVVEQYF. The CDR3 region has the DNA TGTGCCAGCAGTTTAACGGGGGTGGTCGAGCAGTACTTC.

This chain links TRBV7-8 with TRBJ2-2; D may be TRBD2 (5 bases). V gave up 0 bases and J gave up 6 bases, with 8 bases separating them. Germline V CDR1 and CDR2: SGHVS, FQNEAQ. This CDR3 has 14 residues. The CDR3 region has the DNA TGTGCCAGCAGCTTAGCGCGGGTGCCCGGGGAGCTGTTTTTT. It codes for CASSLARVPGELFF.

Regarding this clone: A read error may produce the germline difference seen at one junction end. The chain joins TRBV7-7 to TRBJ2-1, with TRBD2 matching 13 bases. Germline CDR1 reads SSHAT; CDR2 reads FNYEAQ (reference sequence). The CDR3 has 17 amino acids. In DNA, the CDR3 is TGTGCTAGCAGCGTAGGGACTAGCGGGAACTCCTACAATGAGCAGTTCTTC. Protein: CASSVGTSGNSYNEQFF.

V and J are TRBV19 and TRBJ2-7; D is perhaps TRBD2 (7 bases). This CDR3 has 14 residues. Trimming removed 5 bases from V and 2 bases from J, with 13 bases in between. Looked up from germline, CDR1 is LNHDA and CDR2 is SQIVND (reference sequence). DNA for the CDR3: TGTGCCAGTAGTTGGCGGGGGCTTCCCTACGAGCAGTACTTC. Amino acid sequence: CASSWRGLPYEQYF.

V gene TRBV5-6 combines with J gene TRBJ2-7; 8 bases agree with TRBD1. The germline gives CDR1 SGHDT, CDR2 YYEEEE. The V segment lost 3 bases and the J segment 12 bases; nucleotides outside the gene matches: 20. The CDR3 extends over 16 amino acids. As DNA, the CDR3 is TGTGCCAGCAGCTCCTATACCTCGGGACAGGATGTTTCGCTGTACTTC. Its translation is CASSSYTSGQDVSLYF.

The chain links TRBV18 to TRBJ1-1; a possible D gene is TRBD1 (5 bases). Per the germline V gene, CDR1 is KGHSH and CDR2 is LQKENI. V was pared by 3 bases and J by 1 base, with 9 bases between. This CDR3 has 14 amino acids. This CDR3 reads CASSPLQENTEAFF. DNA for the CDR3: TGTGCCAGCTCACCCTTACAGGAGAACACTGAAGCTTTCTTT. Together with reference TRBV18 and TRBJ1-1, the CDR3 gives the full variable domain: NAGVMQNPRHLVRRRGQEARLRCSPMKGHSHVYWYRQLPEEGLKFMVYLQKENIIDESGMPKERFSAEFPKEGPSILRIQQVVRGDSAAYFCASSPLQENTEAFFGQGTRLTVV.

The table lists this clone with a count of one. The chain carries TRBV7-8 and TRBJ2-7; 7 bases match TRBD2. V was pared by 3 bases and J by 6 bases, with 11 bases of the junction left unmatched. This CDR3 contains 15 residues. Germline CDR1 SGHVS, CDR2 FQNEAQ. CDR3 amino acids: CASSFRDYEKGEQYF. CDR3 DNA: TGTGCCAGCAGCTTTCGGGACTATGAAAAGGGCGAGCAGTACTTC.

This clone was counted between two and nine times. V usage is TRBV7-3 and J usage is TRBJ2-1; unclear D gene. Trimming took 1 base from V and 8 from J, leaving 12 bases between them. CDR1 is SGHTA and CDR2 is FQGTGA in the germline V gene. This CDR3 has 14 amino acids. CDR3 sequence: CASSLNIQSYEQFF. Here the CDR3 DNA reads TGTGCCAGCAGCTTAAACATCCAGTCATATGAGCAGTTCTTC.

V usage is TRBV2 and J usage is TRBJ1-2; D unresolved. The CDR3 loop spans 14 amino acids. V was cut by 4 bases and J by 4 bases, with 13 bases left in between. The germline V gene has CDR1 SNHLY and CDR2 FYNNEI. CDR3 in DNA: TGTGCCAGCAGTGGGCGGGAGGGAGGCTATGGCTACACCTTC. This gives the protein CASSGREGGYGYTF.

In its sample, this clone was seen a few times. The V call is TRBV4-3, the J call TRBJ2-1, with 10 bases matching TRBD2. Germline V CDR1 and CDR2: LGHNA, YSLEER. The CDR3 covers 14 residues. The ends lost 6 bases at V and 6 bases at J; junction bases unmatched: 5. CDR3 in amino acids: CASSYGLAVNEQFF. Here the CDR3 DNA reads TGCGCCAGCAGTTACGGACTAGCGGTCAATGAGCAGTTCTTC.

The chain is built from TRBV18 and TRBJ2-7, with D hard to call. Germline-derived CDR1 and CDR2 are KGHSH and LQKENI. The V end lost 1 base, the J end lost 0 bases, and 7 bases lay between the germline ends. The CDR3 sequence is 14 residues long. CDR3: CASSPQQLSYEQYF. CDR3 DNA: TGTGCCAGCTCACCACAACAGCTCTCCTACGAGCAGTACTTC.

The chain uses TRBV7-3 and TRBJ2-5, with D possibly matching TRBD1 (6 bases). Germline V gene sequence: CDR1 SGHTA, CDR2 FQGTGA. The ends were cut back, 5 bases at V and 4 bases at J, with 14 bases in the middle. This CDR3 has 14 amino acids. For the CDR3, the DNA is TGTGCCAGCAGCCAAGGGTCCAGGGGAGAGACCCAGTACTTC. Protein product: CASSQGSRGETQYF. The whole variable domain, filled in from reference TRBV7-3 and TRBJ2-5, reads GAGVSQTPSNKVTEKGKYVELRCDPISGHTALYWYRQSLGQGPEFLIYFQGTGAADDSGLPNDRFFAVRPEGSVSTLKIQRTERGDSAVYLCASSQGSRGETQYFGPGTRLLVL.

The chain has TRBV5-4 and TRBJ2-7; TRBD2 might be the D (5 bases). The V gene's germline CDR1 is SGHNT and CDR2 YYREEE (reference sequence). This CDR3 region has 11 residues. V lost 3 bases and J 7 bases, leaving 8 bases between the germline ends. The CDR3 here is CASSSSGEQYF. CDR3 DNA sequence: TGTGCCAGCAGCTCCTCGGGGGAGCAGTACTTC. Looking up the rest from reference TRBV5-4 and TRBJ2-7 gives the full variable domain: ETGVTQSPTHLIKTRGQQVTLRCSSQSGHNTVSWYQQALGQGPQFIFQYYREEENGRGNFPPRFSGLQFPNYSSELNVNALELDDSALYLCASSSSGEQYFGPGTRLTVT.

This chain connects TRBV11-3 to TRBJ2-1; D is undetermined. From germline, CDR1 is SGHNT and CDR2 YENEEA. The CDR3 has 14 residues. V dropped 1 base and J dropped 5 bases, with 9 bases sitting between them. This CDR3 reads CASSLGRSNNEQFF. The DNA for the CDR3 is TGTGCCAGCAGCTTAGGGCGGTCCAACAATGAGCAGTTCTTC.

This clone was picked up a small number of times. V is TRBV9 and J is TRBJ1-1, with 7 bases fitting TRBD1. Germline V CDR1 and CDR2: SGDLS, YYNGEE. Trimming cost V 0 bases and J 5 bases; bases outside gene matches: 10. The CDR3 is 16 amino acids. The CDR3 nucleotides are TGTGCCAGCAGCGTAGACCCGACAGGGCCGGGGACTGAAGCTTTCTTT. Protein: CASSVDPTGPGTEAFF.

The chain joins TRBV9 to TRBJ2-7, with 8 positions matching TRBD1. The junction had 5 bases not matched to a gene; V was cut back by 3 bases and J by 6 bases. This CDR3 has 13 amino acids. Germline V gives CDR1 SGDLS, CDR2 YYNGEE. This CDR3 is CASSDRTGTEQYF. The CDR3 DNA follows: TGTGCCAGCAGCGATCGGACAGGGACCGAGCAGTACTTC. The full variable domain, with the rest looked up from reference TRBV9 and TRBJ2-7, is DSGVTQTPKHLITATGQRVTLRCSPRSGDLSVYWYQQSLDQGLQFLIQYYNGEERAKGNILERFSAQQFPDLHSELNLSSLELGDSALYFCASSDRTGTEQYFGPGTRLTVT.